This TCR beta chain came from a study of cytomegalovirus exposure and HLA in healthy donors. General study results and limits: The authors reported that TCR beta sequences could predict HLA-A and HLA-B alleles. These predictions were accurate for most subjects in the first cohort. Earlier analysis found most TCR beta V segments productive about 90% or about 30% of the time.

In the case of this clone: Its antigen is undetermined.

This CDR3 has 14 residues. The V and J ends lost 6 bases and 3 bases respectively, with 15 bases between them. Germline V lookup: CDR1 SNHLY, CDR2 FYNNEI. The PCR employed 60 Vbeta primers together with 13 Jbeta primers. Data came from immunoSEQ multiplex PCR; TCRdb stores just in-frame clones and leaves some out. In the table there are about 170,000 clones, 82% of which are singletons. The chain is built from TRBV2 and TRBJ2-7, with D possibly TRBD1 on 6 matching bases. The material sequenced was PBMCs. The TCR comes from a girl aged 2 to 9 in good health and CMV-seropositive. CDR3 protein: CASRTTGHSYEQYF. CDR3 nucleotides: TGTGCCAGCAGGACAACGGGACACAGCTACGAGCAGTACTTC.